One sample yielded the 6 T cell receptor beta chains listed below, sequenced in a study of high-grade serous ovarian cancer treatment subgroups. Tumor samples were taken before definitive surgery or chemotherapy. Data came from immunoSEQ multiplex PCR; TCRdb stores just in-frame clones and leaves some out. This sample has approximately 5,000 clones, with around 79% found just once. The sample taken for sequencing was tumor tissue. The receptors stem from a human donor with high-grade serous ovarian cancer.

The rearrangement joins TRBV7-8 to TRBJ2-7; no firm D call. The ends were cut back, 5 bases at V and 2 bases at J, with 10 bases in the middle. This CDR3 has 13 residues. Germline V gene sequence: CDR1 SGHVS, CDR2 FQNEAQ. CDR3 sequence: CASSPFGTYEQYF. The CDR3 nucleotides read TGTGCCAGCAGCCCTTTTGGGACCTACGAGCAGTACTTC. The complete variable domain, with remaining parts taken from reference TRBV7-8 and TRBJ2-7, reads GAGVSQSPRYKVAKRGQDVALRCDPISGHVSLFWYQQALGQGPEFLTYFQNEAQLDKSGLPSDRFFAERPEGSVSTLKIQRTQQEDSAVYLCASSPFGTYEQYFGPGTRLTVT.

This clone occurred once. This chain connects TRBV18 to TRBJ2-7; D ambiguous. CDR3 length: 14 residues. Trimming took 6 bases from V and 2 from J, leaving 14 bases between them. Per the germline V gene, CDR1 is KGHSH and CDR2 is LQKENI. CDR3 sequence reads: CASSLGRSPYEQYF. CDR3 coding DNA: TGTGCCAGCTCCCTCGGAAGATCACCCTACGAGCAGTACTTC.

The chain recombines TRBV19 with TRBJ2-7, with D possibly being TRBD1 (6 bases). CDR3 length: 13 residues. In germline, CDR1 is LNHDA, CDR2 SQIVND (reference sequence). V gave up 5 bases and J gave up 0 bases, with 8 bases separating them. CDR3 loop: CASSLQGSYEQYF. The CDR3 nucleotides read TGTGCCAGTAGTTTACAGGGCTCCTACGAGCAGTACTTC.

The chain links TRBV5-4 to TRBJ1-6; TRBD1 might be the D (6 bases). This CDR3 region has 14 residues. Germline CDR1 reads SGHNT; CDR2 reads YYREEE (reference sequence). Trimming took 5 bases from V and 10 from J, leaving 16 bases between them. The CDR3 loop reads CASSYGQPDSPLHF. As DNA, the CDR3 is TGTGCCAGCAGTTACGGACAGCCTGACTCACCCCTCCACTTT.

The chain uses TRBV7-9 and TRBJ1-2, with a weak D call TRBD1 (5 bases). The CDR3 extends over 14 amino acids. The germline V and J ends were trimmed by 1 base and 3 bases, with 9 bases remaining between them. Germline CDR1 and CDR2: SEHNR and FQNEAQ (reference sequence). The CDR3 DNA reads TGTGCCAGCAGCTTAGTCCTCAGGGACTATGGCTACACCTTC. It is translated as CASSLVLRDYGYTF.

This chain joins TRBV7-6 and TRBJ1-5; D may be TRBD1 (5 bases). Germline loops: CDR1 SGHVS, CDR2 FNYEAQ. V shed 1 base and J shed 1 base, with 14 bases lying between them. The CDR3 sequence is 17 residues long. Here the CDR3 reads CASSLEAGPGSNQPQHF. In nucleotides, the CDR3 is TGTGCCAGCAGCTTAGAAGCAGGGCCAGGGAGCAATCAGCCCCAGCATTTT. Filled out from reference TRBV7-6 and TRBJ1-5, the complete variable domain reads GAGVSQSPRYKVTKRGQDVALRCDPISGHVSLYWYRQALGQGPEFLTYFNYEAQQDKSGLPNDRFSAERPEGSISTLTIQRTEQRDSAMYRCASSLEAGPGSNQPQHFGDGTRLSIL.